This T cell receptor (beta chain) is drawn from a study of regulatory T cells in long-lasting Graves disease. The wider study: For a period under 3 months, newly diagnosed Graves' patients had taken antithyroid drugs.

Regarding this clonotype: Its antigen is unidentified. A much larger clonotype is one base distant, so this may be a read error.

CDR1 MNHEY and CDR2 SVGEGT come from the germline V gene. V was cut by 2 bases and J by 10 bases, with 24 bases left in between. The CDR3 loop spans 17 amino acids. The time point: newly diagnosed GD, antithyroid drugs for less than 3 months. Scientists built the TCR library using RNA that was extracted from PBMCs. Library construction for TCR beta used iRepertoire HTBI primers and Arm-PCR of CDR3 regions. TCRdb called the multiplex PCR reads again in MiXCR, with one record for every CDR3 protein. The sample carries 300,000 to 400,000 distinct CDR3 sequences, roughly a sixth recorded once. Study observations and caveats: TRBV28, TRBJ1-2 and TRBJ2-5 were favored in persistent disease.

Sequenced material: peripheral blood mononuclear cells (PBMCs), taken at new diagnosis, from a patient treated with antithyroid drugs. The rearrangement uses TRBV6-2 or TRBV6-3 and TRBJ2-1; D possibly corresponds to TRBD2 (5 bases). This TCR was recovered from a female donor with Graves disease. The CDR3 region has the DNA TGTGCCAGCAGTTACACTCCGGGAAAACCGACCCCCTACGAGCAGTTCTTC. Protein: CASSYTPGKPTPYEQFF.